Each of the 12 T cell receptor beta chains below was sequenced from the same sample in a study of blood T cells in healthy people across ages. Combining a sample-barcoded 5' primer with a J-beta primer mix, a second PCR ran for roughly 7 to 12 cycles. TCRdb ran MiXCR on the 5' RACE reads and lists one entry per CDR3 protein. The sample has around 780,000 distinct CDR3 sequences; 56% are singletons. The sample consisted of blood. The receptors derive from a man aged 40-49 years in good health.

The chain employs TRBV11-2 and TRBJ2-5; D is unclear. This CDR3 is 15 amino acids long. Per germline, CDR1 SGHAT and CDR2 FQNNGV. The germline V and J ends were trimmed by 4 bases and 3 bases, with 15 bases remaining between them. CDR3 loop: CASSSDIGPEETQYF. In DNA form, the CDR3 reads TGTGCCAGCAGCTCCGATATCGGGCCTGAAGAGACCCAGTACTTC.

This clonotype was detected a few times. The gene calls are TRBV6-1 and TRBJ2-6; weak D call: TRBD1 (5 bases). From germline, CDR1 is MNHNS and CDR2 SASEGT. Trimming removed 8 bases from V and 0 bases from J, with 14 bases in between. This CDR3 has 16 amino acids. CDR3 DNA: TGTGCCAGCGGAGCGACAGTCGGCTCTGGGGCCAACGTCCTGACTTTC. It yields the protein CASGATVGSGANVLTF.

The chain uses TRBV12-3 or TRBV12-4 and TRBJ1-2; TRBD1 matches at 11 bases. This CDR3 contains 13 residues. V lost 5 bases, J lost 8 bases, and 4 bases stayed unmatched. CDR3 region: CASSLDRGLGYTF. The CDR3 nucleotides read TGTGCCAGCAGTCTGGACAGGGGGCTGGGCTACACCTTC.

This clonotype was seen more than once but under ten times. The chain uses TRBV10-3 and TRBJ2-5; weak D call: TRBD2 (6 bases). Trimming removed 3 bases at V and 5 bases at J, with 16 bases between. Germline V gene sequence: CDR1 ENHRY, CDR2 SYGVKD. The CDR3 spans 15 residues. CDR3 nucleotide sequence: TGTGCCATCAGTGACGGCTTCTCCGCGGGGGAGACCCAGTACTTC. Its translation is CAISDGFSAGETQYF.

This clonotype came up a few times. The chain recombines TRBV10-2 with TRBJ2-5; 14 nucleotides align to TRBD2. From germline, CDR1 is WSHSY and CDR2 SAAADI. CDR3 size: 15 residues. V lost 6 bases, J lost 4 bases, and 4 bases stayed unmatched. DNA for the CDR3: TGCGCCAGCAGAGGGACTAGCGGGAGTAGAGAGACCCAGTACTTC. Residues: CASRGTSGSRETQYF.

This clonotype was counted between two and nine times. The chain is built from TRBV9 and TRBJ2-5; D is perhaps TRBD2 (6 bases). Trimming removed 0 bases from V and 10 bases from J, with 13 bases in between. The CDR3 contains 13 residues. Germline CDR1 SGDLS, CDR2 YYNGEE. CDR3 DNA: TGTGCCAGCAGCGTAGGACCTCAGGAGGGCCAGTACTTC. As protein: CASSVGPQEGQYF.

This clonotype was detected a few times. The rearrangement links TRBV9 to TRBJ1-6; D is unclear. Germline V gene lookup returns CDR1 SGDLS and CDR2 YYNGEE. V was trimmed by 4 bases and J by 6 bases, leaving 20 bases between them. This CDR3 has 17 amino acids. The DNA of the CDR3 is TGTGCCAGCAGCCAGAAGGAGGGTGGTACCCTTAATTCACCCCTCCACTTT. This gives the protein CASSQKEGGTLNSPLHF. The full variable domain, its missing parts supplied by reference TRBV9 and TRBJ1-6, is DSGVTQTPKHLITATGQRVTLRCSPRSGDLSVYWYQQSLDQGLQFLIQYYNGEERAKGNILERFSAQQFPDLHSELNLSSLELGDSALYFCASSQKEGGTLNSPLHFGNGTRLTVT.

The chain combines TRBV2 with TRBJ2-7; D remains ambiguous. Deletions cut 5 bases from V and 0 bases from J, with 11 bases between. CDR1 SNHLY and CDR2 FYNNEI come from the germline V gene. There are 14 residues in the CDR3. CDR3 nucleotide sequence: TGTGCCAGCAGTCCCCGAGGCCTCTCCTACGAGCAGTACTTC. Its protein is CASSPRGLSYEQYF.

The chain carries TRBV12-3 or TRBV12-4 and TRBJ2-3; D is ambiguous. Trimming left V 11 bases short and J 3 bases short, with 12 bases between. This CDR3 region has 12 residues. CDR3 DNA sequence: TGTGCCGGCCGACTTACGACAGATACGCAGTATTTT. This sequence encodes CAGRLTTDTQYF.

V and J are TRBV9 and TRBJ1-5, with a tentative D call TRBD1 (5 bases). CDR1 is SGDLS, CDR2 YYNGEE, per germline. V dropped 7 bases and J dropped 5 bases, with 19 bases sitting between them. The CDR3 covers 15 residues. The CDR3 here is CASSTGQGRHQPQHF. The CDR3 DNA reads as TGTGCCAGCTCGACGGGGCAGGGCAGGCATCAGCCCCAGCATTTT. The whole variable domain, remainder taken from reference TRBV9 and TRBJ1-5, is DSGVTQTPKHLITATGQRVTLRCSPRSGDLSVYWYQQSLDQGLQFLIQYYNGEERAKGNILERFSAQQFPDLHSELNLSSLELGDSALYFCASSTGQGRHQPQHFGDGTRLSIL.

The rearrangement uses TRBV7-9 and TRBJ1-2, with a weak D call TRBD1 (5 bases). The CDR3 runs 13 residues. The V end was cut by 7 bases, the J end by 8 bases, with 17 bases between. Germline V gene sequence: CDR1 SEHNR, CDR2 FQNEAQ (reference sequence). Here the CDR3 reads CASTAVPGQGYTF. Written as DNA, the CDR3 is TGTGCCAGCACAGCAGTTCCAGGGCAAGGCTACACCTTC.

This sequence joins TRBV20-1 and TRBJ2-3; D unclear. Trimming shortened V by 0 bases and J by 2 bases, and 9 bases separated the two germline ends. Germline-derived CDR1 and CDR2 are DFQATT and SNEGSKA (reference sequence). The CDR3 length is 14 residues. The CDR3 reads CSARDRGNTDTQYF. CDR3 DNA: TGCAGTGCTAGAGATCGTGGGAACACAGATACGCAGTATTTT.